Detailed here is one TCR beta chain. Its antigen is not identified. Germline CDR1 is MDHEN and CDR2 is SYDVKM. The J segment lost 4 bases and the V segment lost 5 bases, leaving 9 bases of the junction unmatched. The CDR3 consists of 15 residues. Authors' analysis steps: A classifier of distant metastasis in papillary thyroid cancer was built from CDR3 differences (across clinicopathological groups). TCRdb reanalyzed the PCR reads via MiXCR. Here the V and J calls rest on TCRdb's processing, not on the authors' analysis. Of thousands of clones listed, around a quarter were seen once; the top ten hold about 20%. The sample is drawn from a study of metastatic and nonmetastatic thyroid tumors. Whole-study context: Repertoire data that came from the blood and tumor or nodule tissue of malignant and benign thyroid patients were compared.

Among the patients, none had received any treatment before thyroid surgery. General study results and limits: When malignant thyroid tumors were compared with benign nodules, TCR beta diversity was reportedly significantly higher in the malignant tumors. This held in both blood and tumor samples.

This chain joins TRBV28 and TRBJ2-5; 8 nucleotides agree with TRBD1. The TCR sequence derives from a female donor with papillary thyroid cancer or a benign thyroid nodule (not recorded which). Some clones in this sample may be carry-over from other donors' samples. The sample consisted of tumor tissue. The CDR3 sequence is CASSRTGLRGETQYF. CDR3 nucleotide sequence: TGTGCCAGCAGTAGGACAGGGCTACGGGGAGAGACCCAGTACTTC.